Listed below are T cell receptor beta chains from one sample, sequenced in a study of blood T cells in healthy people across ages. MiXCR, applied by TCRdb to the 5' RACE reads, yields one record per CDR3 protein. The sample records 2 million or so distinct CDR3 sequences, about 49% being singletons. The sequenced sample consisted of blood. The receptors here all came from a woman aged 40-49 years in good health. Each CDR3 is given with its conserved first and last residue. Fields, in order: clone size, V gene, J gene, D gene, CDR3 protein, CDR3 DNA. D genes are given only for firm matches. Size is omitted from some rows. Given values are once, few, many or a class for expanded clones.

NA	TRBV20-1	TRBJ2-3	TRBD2	CSARQRDATDTQYF	TGCAGTGCTAGACAGCGGGATGCCACAGATACGCAGTATTTT
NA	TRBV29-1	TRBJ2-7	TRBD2	CSVASSGGSSYNEQYF	TGCAGCGTCGCCTCTAGCGGTGGGAGCTCCTACAATGAGCAGTACTTC
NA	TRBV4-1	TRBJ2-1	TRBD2	CASSQEPARGNNEQFF	TGCGCCAGCAGCCAAGAACCGGCGCGGGGGAACAATGAGCAGTTCTTC
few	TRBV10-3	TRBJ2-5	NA	CAISRDQETQYF	TGTGCCATCAGTCGGGATCAAGAGACCCAGTACTTC
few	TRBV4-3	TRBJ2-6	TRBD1	CASSPTGTAGANVLTF	TGCGCCAGCAGCCCAACCGGGACAGCTGGGGCCAACGTCCTGACTTTC
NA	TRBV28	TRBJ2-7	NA	CASRPRGGRYEQYF	TGTGCCAGCAGACCCCGAGGGGGGCGGTACGAGCAGTACTTC
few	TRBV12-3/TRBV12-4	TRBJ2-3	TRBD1	CASSLRDRVDTQYF	TGTGCCAGCAGTCTCCGGGACAGGGTCGATACGCAGTATTTT
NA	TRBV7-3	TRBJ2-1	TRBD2	CASSPTSGVGDEQFF	TGTGCCAGCAGCCCGACTAGCGGGGTAGGAGATGAGCAGTTCTTC
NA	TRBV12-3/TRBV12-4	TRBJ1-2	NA	CAGSSSSAVAGEANYGYTF	TGTGCCGGCAGTTCTTCCTCCGCTGTGGCAGGAGAAGCTAACTATGGCTACACCTTC
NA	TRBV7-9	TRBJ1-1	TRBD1	CASSSSTGLNTEAFF	TGTGCCAGCAGCTCCTCGACAGGGCTGAACACTGAAGCTTTCTTT
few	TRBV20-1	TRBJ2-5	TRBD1	CSAERDRGGRLTQYF	TGCAGTGCTGAGAGGGACAGGGGAGGTCGTTTGACCCAGTACTTC
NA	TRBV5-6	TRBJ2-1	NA	CASSLRANLRNNEQFF	TGTGCCAGCAGCTTGCGGGCAAACTTGAGAAACAATGAGCAGTTCTTC
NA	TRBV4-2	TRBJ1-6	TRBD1	CASSRQTGTGGNNSPLHF	TGTGCCAGCAGCCGACAAACCGGGACAGGGGGGAATAATTCACCCCTCCACTTT
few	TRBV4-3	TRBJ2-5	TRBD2	CASSQTSGGPIQETQYF	TGCGCCAGCAGCCAGACTAGCGGGGGGCCTATCCAAGAGACCCAGTACTTC
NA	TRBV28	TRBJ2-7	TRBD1	CASIQQGEDNEQYF	TGTGCCAGCATCCAACAGGGGGAAGACAATGAGCAGTACTTC